These 30 T cell receptor beta chains were all obtained from the same sample, sequenced in a study of metastatic and nonmetastatic thyroid tumors. TCRdb re-called the PCR reads via MiXCR. The sample yields over 40,000 clones, around 23% seen once. Not a single patient had been given any form of treatment at any point before undergoing thyroid surgery. The sample taken for sequencing was blood. These receptors all stem from a male donor with papillary thyroid cancer or a benign thyroid nodule (not recorded which). Some clones in this sample may be carry-over from other donors' samples.

This chain connects TRBV6-6 to TRBJ1-3; 8 bases fit TRBD1. In germline, CDR1 is MNHNY, CDR2 SVGAGI (reference sequence). V lost 2 bases, J lost 0 bases, and 6 bases stayed unmatched. This CDR3 has 17 amino acids. CDR3 sequence reads: CASSYLGTGSSGNTIYF. The CDR3 nucleotides read TGTGCCAGCAGTTACCTCGGGACAGGCAGCTCTGGAAACACCATATATTTT.

The table lists this clone with a few counts. The V and J genes are TRBV19 and TRBJ2-3; TRBD2 might be the D (6 bases). The germline V gene encodes CDR1 LNHDA and CDR2 SQIVND (reference sequence). The CDR3 is 13 residues long. V was shortened by 5 bases and J by 3 bases, with 9 bases between the two germline ends. The CDR3 coding sequence is TGTGCCAGTAGTTGGCTAGCGACAGATACGCAGTATTTT. Amino acids: CASSWLATDTQYF.

This chain joins TRBV11-2 and TRBJ1-2; 11 bases agree with TRBD1. CDR1 is SGHAT and CDR2 is FQNNGV in the germline V gene. The CDR3 runs to 15 residues. Losses at the gene ends were 5 bases for V and 8 bases for J; bases not matched to a gene: 10. The CDR3, as DNA: TGTGCCAGCAGCGTAAGGACAGGGGGCCAGGACGGCTACACCTTC. Translation gives CASSVRTGGQDGYTF.

This clone appeared a few times. The rearrangement uses TRBV6-1 and TRBJ2-7; D not resolved. Germline loops: CDR1 MNHNS, CDR2 SASEGT. Trimming pared 4 bases from V and 3 bases from J, leaving 13 bases between. This CDR3 is built from 14 residues. This CDR3 reads CASSGRHTFYEQYF. The CDR3 coding sequence is TGTGCCAGCAGTGGCCGGCACACCTTCTACGAGCAGTACTTC.

This clone was seen a few times. The J gene is TRBJ1-3, the V gene TRBV11-2; unclear D gene. The V end lost 1 base, the J end lost 2 bases, and 15 bases lay between the germline ends. Germline-derived CDR1 and CDR2 are SGHAT and FQNNGV. The CDR3 is made up of 17 amino acids. The CDR3 sequence: CASSLVGYPLPGNTIYF. CDR3 in DNA: TGTGCCAGCAGCTTAGTAGGGTATCCCCTCCCTGGAAACACCATATATTTT.

The rearrangement uses TRBV7-9 and TRBJ2-7; D may be TRBD2 (5 bases). CDR1 SEHNR and CDR2 FQNEAQ come from the germline V gene (reference sequence). Trimming took off 4 bases at V and 2 bases at J, with 9 bases between the two ends. This CDR3 contains 13 residues. The CDR3 nucleotides read TGTGCCAGCAGCTATGGGGAGACCTACGAGCAGTACTTC. Translated, it gives CASSYGETYEQYF.

The rearrangement joins TRBV2 to TRBJ1-2; unclear D gene. The germline V gene encodes CDR1 SNHLY and CDR2 FYNNEI. The CDR3 is 12 residues long. V was pared by 2 bases and J by 8 bases, with 9 bases between. The CDR3 sequence is CASSEQTGGYTF. CDR3 bases: TGTGCCAGCAGTGAACAAACTGGGGGCTACACCTTC.

This clone was found a few times. The chain carries TRBV6-5 and TRBJ2-7; the D is unclear. This CDR3 has 14 residues. In germline, CDR1 is MNHEY, CDR2 SVGAGI. Trimming shortened V by 0 bases and J by 4 bases, and 10 bases separated the two germline ends. CDR3 sequence (DNA): TGTGCCAGCAGTTACTCGCCGGTAATGTACGAGCAGTACTTC. It yields the protein CASSYSPVMYEQYF.

This clone occurred many times. The chain combines TRBV5-1 with TRBJ2-3; D is ambiguous. In germline, CDR1 is SGHRS, CDR2 YFSETQ. Trimming stripped 5 bases from V and 3 bases from J, with 13 bases between. CDR3 size: 14 residues. CDR3 DNA sequence: TGCGCCAGCAGTCCCGGTGGAAAGACAGATACGCAGTATTTT. It translates to CASSPGGKTDTQYF.

V and J are TRBV7-2 and TRBJ2-7; D might be TRBD1 (7 bases). The CDR3 is 15 amino acids. Germline CDR1 SGHTA, CDR2 FQGNSA. V was trimmed by 5 bases and J by 5 bases, leaving 19 bases between them. The CDR3 DNA reads TGTGCCAGCAGCCTACAGGACAGGAGGGTTGACGAGCAGTACTTC. This encodes CASSLQDRRVDEQYF.

This clone was picked up many times. The V and J genes are TRBV6-1 and TRBJ2-7; TRBD2 agrees at 10 bases. From germline, CDR1 is MNHNS and CDR2 SASEGT. The CDR3 totals 14 residues. V dropped 6 bases and J dropped 4; count of bases not matched to a gene: 6. The CDR3 nucleotides read TGTGCCAGCAGATGGACTAGCGGTGGGTACGAGCAGTACTTC. Its protein product is CASRWTSGGYEQYF.

The CDR3, as DNA: TGTGCCAGCAGTTACTCTGGGGCGGAGGGGACTGAAGCTTTCTTT. Encoded protein: CASSYSGAEGTEAFF. The chain joins TRBV6-6 to TRBJ1-1; the D gene is possibly TRBD1 (5 bases). Trimming shortened V by 0 bases and J by 5 bases, and 13 bases separated the two germline ends. The germline V gene has CDR1 MNHNY and CDR2 SVGAGI (reference sequence). The CDR3 covers 15 residues.

This clone was seen repeatedly, ten times or more. This chain links TRBV20-1 with TRBJ1-5, with TRBD1 matching 7 bases. V lost 0 bases and J lost 1; bases outside the gene matches: 9. The CDR3 covers 17 residues. The V gene's germline CDR1 is DFQATT and CDR2 SNEGSKA (reference sequence). CDR3 bases: TGCAGTGCTAGAGAGGCAGGGGGGGCCAGGAGCAATCAGCCCCAGCATTTT. Translation: CSAREAGGARSNQPQHF.

Sample share makes this clone medium-sized. The CDR3 is CAWSVGYTSNQPQHF. The CDR3 nucleotides are TGTGCCTGGAGTGTAGGGTACACCAGCAATCAGCCCCAGCATTTT. The chain links TRBV30 to TRBJ1-5, with D unresolved. V was clipped by 0 bases and J by 1 base, with 10 bases between them. CDR3 size: 15 residues. CDR1 and CDR2 (germline): GTSNPN, SVGIG (reference sequence). Based on the CDR3 plus reference TRBV30 and TRBJ1-5, the full variable domain is SQTIHQWPATLVQPVGSPLSLECTVEGTSNPNLYWYRQAAGRGLQLLFYSVGIGQISSEVPQNLSASRPQDRQFILSSKKLLLSDSGFYLCAWSVGYTSNQPQHFGDGTRLSIL.

V is TRBV5-1 and J is TRBJ1-1; D gene ambiguous. The CDR3 covers 13 residues. V was shortened by 1 base and J by 7 bases, with 11 bases between the two germline ends. Germline V gives CDR1 SGHRS, CDR2 YFSETQ. The chain's CDR3 is CASSLIGEGEAFF. CDR3 coding DNA: TGCGCCAGCAGCTTGATTGGGGAGGGTGAAGCTTTCTTT.

In its sample, this clone was seen many times. The chain recombines TRBV5-1 with TRBJ1-4, with D perhaps TRBD1 (5 bases). The CDR3 contains 14 residues. V shed 4 bases and J shed 5 bases, with 12 bases lying between them. The germline V gene has CDR1 SGHRS and CDR2 YFSETQ. In DNA, the CDR3 is TGCGCCAGCAGCCGACAGAAAGGGAATGAAAAACTGTTTTTT. Its translation is CASSRQKGNEKLFF.

The table lists this clone with many counts. This sequence joins TRBV9 and TRBJ2-1, with 9 bases identical to TRBD2. Germline V gene data show CDR1 as SGDLS and CDR2 as YYNGEE. CDR3 size: 16 residues. V shed 3 bases, J shed 2 bases, and the junction held 6 bases outside the gene matches. The CDR3 loop reads CASSAFSSGTYNEQFF. The CDR3 DNA follows: TGTGCCAGCAGCGCCTTTTCTAGCGGGACCTACAATGAGCAGTTCTTC. Full variable domain (remainder filled in from reference TRBV9 and TRBJ2-1): DSGVTQTPKHLITATGQRVTLRCSPRSGDLSVYWYQQSLDQGLQFLIQYYNGEERAKGNILERFSAQQFPDLHSELNLSSLELGDSALYFCASSAFSSGTYNEQFFGPGTRLTVL.

There are many counts of this clone. CDR3 residues: CSARDGLAYEQYF. The CDR3 DNA sequence: TGCAGTGCTAGAGATGGACTAGCCTACGAGCAGTACTTC. The chain couples TRBV20-1 to TRBJ2-7, with TRBD2 identical over 7 bases. V dropped 0 bases and J dropped 2; count of bases not matched to a gene: 1. The CDR3 loop spans 13 amino acids. CDR1 and CDR2 (germline): DFQATT, SNEGSKA (reference sequence).

V is TRBV29-1 and J is TRBJ2-2; maybe TRBD1 (5 bases). CDR1 is SQVTM and CDR2 is ANQGSEA in the germline V gene. The V end was cut by 6 bases, the J end by 3 bases, with 8 bases between. There are 12 residues in the CDR3. CDR3 nucleotides: TGCAGCGTGGACAAGGACACCGGGGAGCTGTTTTTT. It specifies CSVDKDTGELFF.

The gene calls are TRBV7-2 and TRBJ2-3, with D perhaps being TRBD1 or TRBD2 (5 bases each). V was clipped by 5 bases and J by 0 bases, with 9 bases between them. The germline V gene has CDR1 SGHTA and CDR2 FQGNSA. The CDR3 is 14 amino acids. The CDR3 here is CASSLRDSTDTQYF. The CDR3 nucleotides read TGTGCCAGCAGCCTAAGGGACAGCACAGATACGCAGTATTTT. Based on the CDR3 plus reference TRBV7-2 and TRBJ2-3, the full variable domain is GAGVSQSPSNKVTEKGKDVELRCDPISGHTALYWYRQSLGQGLEFLIYFQGNSAPDKSGLPSDRFSAERTGGSVSTLTIQRTQQEDSAVYLCASSLRDSTDTQYFGPGTRLTVL.

The V gene is TRBV20-1, the J gene TRBJ1-2; D not certain. This CDR3 contains 13 residues. Looked up from germline, CDR1 is DFQATT and CDR2 is SNEGSKA (reference sequence). V lost 3 bases to trimming and J lost 3 bases, with 11 bases between them. The CDR3 bases are TGCAGTGCTAGTAACCCGGCGGACTATGGCTACACCTTC. This sequence encodes CSASNPADYGYTF.

The sample holds many counts of this clone. The J gene is TRBJ2-2, the V gene TRBV6-1; no clear D. Germline CDR1 reads MNHNS; CDR2 reads SASEGT. The V and J ends lost 11 bases and 3 bases respectively, with 22 bases between them. CDR3 length equals 16 residues. The DNA for the CDR3 is TGTGCCGGCCATTGGTCCCATTCCGAGGACACCGGGGAGCTGTTTTTT. It is translated as CAGHWSHSEDTGELFF.

Note on this clone: With a much larger clone just one base away, this may be a read error. The chain recombines TRBV5-4 with TRBJ2-2; 8 nucleotides agree with TRBD1. V shed 4 bases and J 4 bases; nucleotides not matched to a gene: 3. Germline V gene sequence: CDR1 SGHNT, CDR2 YYREEE (reference sequence). The CDR3 consists of 14 residues. CDR3 coding DNA: TGTGCCAGCAGCATGGACAGGGCCACCGGGGAGCTGTTTTTT. Its protein is CASSMDRATGELFF.

This clone came up many times. The chain uses TRBV12-3 or TRBV12-4 and TRBJ1-2; TRBD1 agrees at 7 bases. The CDR3 extends over 11 amino acids. With V trimmed by 5 bases and J by 6 bases, 0 bases remained unmatched. The CDR3 sequence: CASSTGDGYTF. CDR3 DNA sequence: TGTGCCAGCAGTACAGGGGATGGCTACACCTTC.

Here the CDR3 reads CASSLRGPFYEYYF. CDR3 coding DNA: TGTGCCAGCAGTTTACGGGGGCCATTCTACGAGTATTACTTC. The chain is built from TRBV27 and TRBJ2-7; perhaps D is TRBD1 or TRBD2 (6 bases each). Germline V lookup: CDR1 MNHEY, CDR2 SMNVEV (reference sequence). This CDR3 is built from 14 residues. V was cut by 2 bases and J by 13 bases, with 21 bases left in between.

This clone came up many times. This chain joins TRBV20-1 and TRBJ2-2; the D is unclear. The germline V and J ends were trimmed by 3 bases and 0 bases, with 5 bases remaining between them. In germline, CDR1 is DFQATT, CDR2 SNEGSKA (reference sequence). The CDR3 is 13 amino acids. As DNA, the CDR3 is TGCAGTGCTAGCGCCGCGAACACCGGGGAGCTGTTTTTT. This translates into CSASAANTGELFF.

In its sample, this clone was seen a few times. The chain couples TRBV29-1 to TRBJ1-1; no definite D call. The CDR3 has 12 amino acids. CDR1 is SQVTM and CDR2 is ANQGSEA in the germline V gene. V was trimmed by 4 bases and J by 1 base, leaving 7 bases between them. The CDR3 reads CSVGWENTEAFF. In DNA form, the CDR3 reads TGCAGCGTTGGATGGGAGAACACTGAAGCTTTCTTT.

This clone showed up many times. The V call is TRBV3-1, the J call TRBJ2-7; no firm D call. V lost 4 bases to trimming and J lost 5 bases, with 6 bases between them. CDR3 length: 11 amino acids. The germline V gene encodes CDR1 LGHDT and CDR2 YNNKEL (reference sequence). The CDR3 DNA reads TGTGCCAGCAGCCTCTTGGACGAGCAGTACTTC. Its protein is CASSLLDEQYF.

This clone was found many times. The J gene is TRBJ1-2, the V gene TRBV7-9; unclear D gene. V was shortened by 7 bases and J by 3 bases, with 18 bases between the two germline ends. The CDR3 totals 15 residues. The germline V gene has CDR1 SEHNR and CDR2 FQNEAQ (reference sequence). The DNA for the CDR3 is TGTGCCAGCAACGACGTGGGGAAAAGGGACTATGGCTACACCTTC. It yields the protein CASNDVGKRDYGYTF.

Only a few counts were recorded for this clone. The gene calls are TRBV4-2 and TRBJ1-2; 7 bases are a match to TRBD1. The CDR3 sequence is 14 residues long. Germline CDR1 and CDR2: LGHNA and YNFKEQ. V shed 3 bases, J shed 4 bases, and the junction held 5 bases outside the gene matches. DNA for the CDR3: TGTGCCAGCAGCCAGAACCGGGACAGCTATGGCTACACCTTC. Residues: CASSQNRDSYGYTF.